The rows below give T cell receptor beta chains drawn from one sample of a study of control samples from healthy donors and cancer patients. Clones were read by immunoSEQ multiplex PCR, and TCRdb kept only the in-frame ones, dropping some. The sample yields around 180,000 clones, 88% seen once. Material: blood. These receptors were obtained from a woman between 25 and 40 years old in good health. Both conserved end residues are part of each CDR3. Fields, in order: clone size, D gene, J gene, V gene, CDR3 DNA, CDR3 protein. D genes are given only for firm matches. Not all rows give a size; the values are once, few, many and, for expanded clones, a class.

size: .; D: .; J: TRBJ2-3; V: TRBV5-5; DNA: TGTGCCAGCAGCTTGGCCCCGACGGGGACCACAGATACGCAGTATTTT; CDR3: CASSLAPTGTTDTQYF
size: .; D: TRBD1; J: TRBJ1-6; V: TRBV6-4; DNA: TGTGCCAGCAGGACCTATTCCGGGACAGGGAGGAATTCACCCCTCCACTTT; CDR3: CASRTYSGTGRNSPLHF
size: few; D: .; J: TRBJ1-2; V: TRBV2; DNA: TGTGCCAGCAGTGTTAGGGCAGTAGGCTACACCTTC; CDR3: CASSVRAVGYTF
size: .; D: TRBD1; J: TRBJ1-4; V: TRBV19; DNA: TGTGCCAGTAGTGACACAGGGGGCAGGGAAAAACTGTTTTTT; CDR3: CASSDTGGREKLFF
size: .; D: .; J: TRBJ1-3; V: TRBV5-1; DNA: TGCGCCAGCAGCTTGGGTGCGGGGGACACCATATATTTT; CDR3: CASSLGAGDTIYF
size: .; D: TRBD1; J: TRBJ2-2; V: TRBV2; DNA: TGTGCCAGCAGTGACGACAGGGGGCACACCGGGGAGCTGTTTTTT; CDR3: CASSDDRGHTGELFF
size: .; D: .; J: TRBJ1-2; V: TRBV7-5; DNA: TGTGTCAGAAGCTTTAAAGGTCAGGGAAATTTCGATGGCTACACCTTC; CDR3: CVRSFKGQGNFDGYTF
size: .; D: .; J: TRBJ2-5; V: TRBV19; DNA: TGTGCCAGTAGGGCATTGAGCGGATATGCCCAAGAGACCCAGTACTTC; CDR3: CASRALSGYAQETQYF
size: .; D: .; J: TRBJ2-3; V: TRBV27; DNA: TGTGCCAGCAGTTTAACCCCCTTAAGCACAGATACGCAGTATTTT; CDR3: CASSLTPLSTDTQYF
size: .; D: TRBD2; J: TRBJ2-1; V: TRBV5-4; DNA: TGTGCCAGCTCCAGGACTAGCGGGAGCTTCGATGAGCAGTTCTTC; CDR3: CASSRTSGSFDEQFF
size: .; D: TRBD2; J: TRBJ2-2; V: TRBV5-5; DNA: TGTGCCAGCAGCTTCGGGACTAGCGGGGGGGAGCTGTTTTTT; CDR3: CASSFGTSGGELFF